This T cell receptor (beta chain) was captured in a study of T-cell reconstitution after alpha-beta-depleted transplantation in children. The study, taken as a whole, reports: Newly generated T cells supplied most T-cell counts and diversity one year post-transplant. Several hundred expanded graft clones reportedly supplied alpha-beta T cells about two months after transplant.

There are many counts of this clonotype. The antigen remains undetermined. The CDR3 consists of 16 residues. The germline CDR1 and CDR2 sequences are SGHDT and YYEEEE. Trimming took 0 bases from V and 5 from J, leaving 15 bases between them. Unique molecular identifiers were used in preparing the TCRbeta library. One entry per CDR3 protein results from TCRdb running MiXCR on the PCR reads. The data show fewer than 550,000 distinct CDR3 sequences, with more than 9% seen just once and just over 2% held by the top ten. V and J are TRBV5-6 and TRBJ2-1; D might be TRBD2 (5 bases). The sample in question was PBMCs, obtained before TCRalphabeta/CD19-depleted stem cell transplant. The receptor was derived from a child aged 2 to 10 with inherited bone marrow failure, due to receive a stem cell transplant. The CDR3, as DNA: TGTGCCAGCAGCTTGGGGACTGAGTTCCTCGACAATGAGCAGTTCTTC. It specifies CASSLGTEFLDNEQFF.